This T cell receptor (beta chain) comes out of a study of shared clonotypes between healthy human individuals. CD45RO-negative CD8 cells positively selected for CCR7 made up the naive population, which excluded terminally differentiated effector memory CD45RA+ cells. Germline CDR1 SQVTM, CDR2 ANQGSEA. V lost 7 bases, J lost 2 bases, and 6 bases stayed unmatched. CDR3 size: 13 residues. Assay used: immunoSEQ multiplex PCR; TCRdb lists only in-frame clones, some missing. Of roughly 570,000 clones in the sample, more than 95% are singletons; the top ten hold 0.25% to 0.35%. The sequence was collected from a man aged 25-40 years in good health. What was sequenced was naive CD8+ T cells sorted from blood. This chain uses TRBV29-1 with TRBJ2-7; TRBD1 aligns across 9 bases. The CDR3 here is CSAADRGTYEQYF. The CDR3 DNA follows: TGCAGCGCCGCGGACAGGGGTACCTACGAGCAGTACTTC.